Each of the 17 T cell receptor beta chains below was sequenced from the same sample in a study of beta chain features in type 1 diabetes. Study conclusions and caveats: Among all four CD4+ subsets, Type 1 diabetes patients had TCRB CDR3s that were moderately but significantly shorter.

Reverse transcription of all isolated RNA meant that expressed TCRB transcripts were sequenced. Method: immunoSEQ multiplex PCR; TCRdb's copy keeps in-frame clones and lacks some. The sample has tens of thousands of clones, roughly 70% seen once. The antigens of these receptors remain unknown. Specimen: Tregs from blood. These receptor sequences come from a woman between 18 and 29 years old with type 1 diabetes.

In the case of this clone: At one boundary the junction diverges from the germline segment, which might be a read error. The sample carries other DNA sequences with the same CDR3. The rearrangement uses TRBV11-2 and TRBJ2-5; 8 bases agree with TRBD2. Germline V CDR1 and CDR2: SGHAT, FQNNGV. The CDR3 totals 14 residues. The CDR3 coding sequence is TGCGCCAGCAGCCCCGGGGGGGGGCAAGAGACCCAGTACTTC. Protein sequence: CASSPGGGQETQYF.

This clone was seen only once. The chain couples TRBV4-3 to TRBJ1-1; the match to TRBD1 covers 7 bases. The V gene end was trimmed by 2 bases and the J gene end by 5 bases; junction bases not matched to a gene: 2. Germline V CDR1 and CDR2: LGHNA, YSLEER. This CDR3 is built from 13 residues. The CDR3 sequence is CASSQMTGTEAFF. The CDR3 DNA is TGCGCCAGCAGCCAAATGACAGGGACTGAAGCTTTCTTT.

This clone is medium-sized in the sample. This chain uses TRBV27 with TRBJ1-1; 9 bases align to TRBD1. The J segment lost 5 bases and the V segment lost 6 bases, leaving 10 bases of the junction unmatched. The CDR3 contains 15 residues. Germline values: CDR1 MNHEY, CDR2 SMNVEV (reference sequence). Here the CDR3 reads CASRPGTGTTTEAFF. Written as DNA, the CDR3 is TGTGCCAGCAGACCCGGGACAGGGACGACGACTGAAGCTTTCTTT.

The chain combines TRBV6-5 with TRBJ2-7; 7 nucleotides align to TRBD2. The germline CDR1 and CDR2 sequences are MNHEY and SVGAGI. This CDR3 spans 15 amino acids. V lost 2 bases to trimming and J lost 1 base; unmatched junction nucleotides: 5. The CDR3 here is CASSYSGTGSYEQYF. CDR3 DNA sequence: TGTGCCAGCAGTTACAGCGGGACGGGATCCTACGAGCAGTACTTC.

Here the CDR3 reads CASSAGTTSTDTQYF. CDR3 in DNA: TGTGCCAGCAGCGCCGGGACTACCAGCACAGATACGCAGTATTTT. This rearrangement joins TRBV9 to TRBJ2-3; 7 bases are shared with TRBD2. The V segment lost 3 bases and the J segment 0 bases; nucleotides outside the gene matches: 4. The CDR3 consists of 15 residues. CDR1 and CDR2 from the germline V gene are SGDLS and YYNGEE.

This clone came up a few times. The gene calls are TRBV25-1 and TRBJ1-1, with 7 positions matching TRBD1. V lost 6 bases, J lost 4 bases, and 5 bases stayed unmatched. This CDR3 contains 13 residues. Germline CDR1 MGHDK, CDR2 SYGVNS. The CDR3 region is CASRRSGGTEAFF. CDR3 nucleotide sequence: TGTGCCAGCAGAAGGTCAGGGGGCACTGAAGCTTTCTTT.

The J gene is TRBJ2-1, the V gene TRBV9; TRBD2 matches 7 bases. V lost 0 bases, J lost 3 bases, and 3 bases stayed unmatched. CDR3 size: 15 residues. Germline-derived CDR1 and CDR2 are SGDLS and YYNGEE. The CDR3 here is CASSVAQRGYNEQFF. The DNA for the CDR3 is TGTGCCAGCAGCGTAGCCCAGCGGGGCTACAATGAGCAGTTCTTC.

The chain employs TRBV19 and TRBJ2-6; TRBD1 aligns across 9 bases. The CDR3 sequence is 17 residues long. Trimming took 3 bases from V and 2 from J; bases not matched to a gene: 5. CDR1 is LNHDA and CDR2 is SQIVND in the germline V gene (reference sequence). The CDR3 DNA is TGTGCCAGTAGTATCCTTACAGGGGGCGCTGGGGCCAACGTCCTGACTTTC. The encoded protein is CASSILTGGAGANVLTF.

This clone has only a few counts. V gene TRBV30 combines with J gene TRBJ1-3; the D is unclear. The V and J ends lost 4 bases and 1 base respectively, with 11 bases between them. Per germline, CDR1 GTSNPN and CDR2 SVGIG (reference sequence). This CDR3 is built from 14 residues. The DNA for the CDR3 is TGTGCCTGGATGCGATCTAGGTCTGGAAACACCATATATTTT. This codes for CAWMRSRSGNTIYF.

This chain connects TRBV30 to TRBJ2-7; tentative D call: TRBD1 (6 bases). Trimming cost V 5 bases and J 2 bases, with 19 bases left between them. CDR3 size: 15 residues. Germline-derived CDR1 and CDR2 are GTSNPN and SVGIG (reference sequence). CDR3 loop: CAWARTDKSPYEQYF. The CDR3, as DNA: TGTGCCTGGGCCCGGACAGATAAGTCTCCCTACGAGCAGTACTTC.

The chain uses TRBV20-1 and TRBJ1-1; the D is unclear. The germline gives CDR1 DFQATT, CDR2 SNEGSKA (reference sequence). The CDR3 covers 11 residues. The ends were cut back, 5 bases at V and 6 bases at J, with 10 bases in the middle. CDR3 in DNA: TGCAGTGCTCGAGCCTACCCTGAAGCTTTCTTT. As protein: CSARAYPEAFF.

The chain employs TRBV4-3 and TRBJ2-6; D is perhaps TRBD2 (6 bases). The CDR3 is made up of 17 amino acids. Germline values: CDR1 LGHNA, CDR2 YSLEER. V lost 4 bases to trimming and J lost 2 bases, with 15 bases between them. In DNA, the CDR3 is TGCGCCAGCAGCCCAAAGGCTGGGGAGGCTGGGGCCAACGTCCTGACTTTC. Translating gives CASSPKAGEAGANVLTF.

The chain uses TRBV29-1 and TRBJ2-5; possible D gene TRBD2, 6 bases. The J call may be mistaken, given a closer DNA end match to TRBJ2-7. The CDR3 contains 15 residues. Per germline, CDR1 SQVTM and CDR2 ANQGSEA. The CDR3 DNA reads TGCAGCGTTGTTGGGTCGGCGGGGACCTCCTACGAGCAGTACTTC. It yields the protein CSVVGSAGTSYEQYF.

This clone has a handful of counts. V is TRBV7-9 and J is TRBJ2-2; 7 bases map to TRBD2. V lost 4 bases, J lost 2 bases, and 4 bases stayed unmatched. The CDR3 sequence is 15 residues long. The germline CDR1 and CDR2 sequences are SEHNR and FQNEAQ (reference sequence). CDR3 in amino acids: CASSSWTSNTGELFF. The CDR3, as DNA: TGTGCCAGCAGCTCTTGGACTAGTAACACCGGGGAGCTGTTTTTT.

The chain couples TRBV4-3 to TRBJ2-6; possible D gene TRBD1, 5 bases. Germline loops: CDR1 LGHNA, CDR2 YSLEER. The CDR3 sequence is 18 residues long. V was shortened by 0 bases and J by 2 bases, with 14 bases between the two germline ends. DNA of the CDR3: TGCGCCAGCAGCCAAGAACTCCTTCAGGGCACTGGGGCCAACGTCCTGACTTTC. It specifies CASSQELLQGTGANVLTF.

This chain joins TRBV6-5 and TRBJ1-2, with D possibly matching TRBD1 (6 bases). V lost 0 bases, J lost 8 bases, and 19 bases lay in between. There are 16 residues in the CDR3. Germline CDR1 and CDR2: MNHEY and SVGAGI. Here the CDR3 reads CASSYSILGRGWGYTF. The CDR3 bases are TGTGCCAGCAGTTACTCGATTCTTGGCAGGGGCTGGGGCTACACCTTC.

The genes are TRBV7-9 and TRBJ2-7, with 10 bases lining up with TRBD2. The CDR3 length is 13 residues. The V gene's germline CDR1 is SEHNR and CDR2 FQNEAQ (reference sequence). With 7 bases clipped from V and 3 bases from J, the junction kept 3 bases outside the gene matches. The CDR3 loop reads CASTASGGYEQYF. The DNA for the CDR3 is TGTGCCAGCACGGCTAGCGGGGGCTACGAGCAGTACTTC.